This is a list of T cell receptor beta chains from one sample in a study of PD-1 blockade in classical Hodgkin lymphoma. Profiling relied on immunoSEQ multiplex PCR, and the TCRdb table lists in-frame clones only, not all of them. The sample includes about 30,000 clones, roughly 94% of them seen just once. What was sequenced was peripheral blood mononuclear cells (PBMCs). These receptors came from a human donor with classical Hodgkin lymphoma. Both conserved end residues are part of each CDR3. A D gene is named only where the DNA matches it firmly. The listing skips clone size in some rows; elsewhere it reads once, few, many or a size class.

TGTGCCAGCAGCGTAGGCATCGGAGAGCGGGCTTTCTTT	CASSVGIGERAFF	NA	once	TRBV9	TRBJ1-1
TGTGCCACCAGCCACGGTGCTCCTAAGGTGAGGGAGCAGTTCTTC	CATSHGAPKVREQFF	NA	once	TRBV15	TRBJ2-1
TGTGCCAGCAGCGCCCGGGACCCAGAGACCCAGTACTTC	CASSARDPETQYF	NA	NA	TRBV5-4	TRBJ2-5
TGTGCCAGCAGTACTCAAGGCGGGGGTGGAAACACCATATATTTT	CASSTQGGGGNTIYF	NA	NA	TRBV25-1	TRBJ1-3
TGTGCCAGCAGTTTAGAGGGACTAGCGGGAGGGTACTCCTACAATGAGCAGTTCTTC	CASSLEGLAGGYSYNEQFF	TRBD2	NA	TRBV28	TRBJ2-1
TGCGCCAGCAGCCAAGCGCGGGACAGGGGGCTGACCGGGGAGCTGTTTTTT	CASSQARDRGLTGELFF	TRBD1	NA	TRBV4-3	TRBJ2-2
TGTGCCAGCAGCCCCATAATCCTTATGGGGACCGGGGAGCTGTTTTTT	CASSPIILMGTGELFF	NA	NA	TRBV7-9	TRBJ2-2
TGTGCCAGCAGTGAAAGGAGTCCCAAGGCCCCGCAAGAGACCCAGTACTTC	CASSERSPKAPQETQYF	NA	NA	TRBV25-1	TRBJ2-5
TGTGCCAGCTCATTCCAGCCAGGGAACACTGAAGCTTTCTTT	CASSFQPGNTEAFF	NA	NA	TRBV18	TRBJ1-1
TGTGCCATCAGTGGGGGACTAGCGGGAGACACAGATACGCAGTATTTT	CAISGGLAGDTDTQYF	TRBD2	NA	TRBV10-3	TRBJ2-3
TGTGCCATCAGTCGGGACAGGGAGAATGGGGAGCTGTTTTTT	CAISRDRENGELFF	TRBD1	once	TRBV10-3	TRBJ2-2
TGCGCCAGCAGTCCTAACACAGCGCCATATAATGAAAAACTGTTTTTT	CASSPNTAPYNEKLFF	NA	NA	TRBV4-3	TRBJ1-4
TGTGCCAGCAATGAACGGGGGTTTGAAGCTTTCTTT	CASNERGFEAFF	NA	NA	TRBV2	TRBJ1-1
TGTGCCAGCAGCTTCGACAGGCGGTCTGGAAACACCATATATTTT	CASSFDRRSGNTIYF	NA	NA	TRBV5-4	TRBJ1-3
TGTGCCAGCAGTTACTCGAATCATCAGCCCCAGCATTTT	CASSYSNHQPQHF	NA	NA	TRBV6-6	TRBJ1-5
TGTGCCAGAGGGAACAGGGGGGGTGAAAAACTGTTTTTT	CARGNRGGEKLFF	TRBD1	NA	TRBV19	TRBJ1-4
TGTGCCAGCAGCCTTGATAGTGGCGAGCAGTACTTC	CASSLDSGEQYF	NA	NA	TRBV5-4	TRBJ2-7
TGTGCCAGCAGTTCCTTTATTAACACTGAAGCTTTCTTT	CASSSFINTEAFF	NA	NA	TRBV6-5	TRBJ1-1
TGTGCCAGCAGTTACATCGGGGGCACTGAAGCTTTCTTT	CASSYIGGTEAFF	NA	NA	TRBV6-5	TRBJ1-1
TGTGCCAGCAGTGAAGACCGCCGGGACGGGAATAATTCACCCCTCCACTTT	CASSEDRRDGNNSPLHF	NA	NA	TRBV6-1	TRBJ1-6
TGTGCCAGCAGTTTATATGGCCTAGCGGGAGGCTCCTACGAGCAGTACTTC	CASSLYGLAGGSYEQYF	TRBD2	NA	TRBV27	TRBJ2-7
TGTGCCAGCAGCTTGGATTTTGGTCCCTATAATTCACCCCTCCACTTT	CASSLDFGPYNSPLHF	NA	NA	TRBV5-6	TRBJ1-6